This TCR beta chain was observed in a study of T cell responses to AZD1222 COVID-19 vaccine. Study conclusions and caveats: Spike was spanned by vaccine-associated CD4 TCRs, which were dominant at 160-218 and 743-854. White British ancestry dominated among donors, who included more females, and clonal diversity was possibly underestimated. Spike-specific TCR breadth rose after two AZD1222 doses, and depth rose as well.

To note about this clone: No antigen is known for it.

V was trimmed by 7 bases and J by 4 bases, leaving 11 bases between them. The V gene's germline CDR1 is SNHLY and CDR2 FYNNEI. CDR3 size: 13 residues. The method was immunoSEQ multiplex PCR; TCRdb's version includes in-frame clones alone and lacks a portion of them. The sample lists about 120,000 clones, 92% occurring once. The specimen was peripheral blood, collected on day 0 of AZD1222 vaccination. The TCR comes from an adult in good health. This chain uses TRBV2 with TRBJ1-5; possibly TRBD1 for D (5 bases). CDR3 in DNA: TGTGCCAGCAAGACAGAGAATAATCAGCCCCAGCATTTT. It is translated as CASKTENNQPQHF. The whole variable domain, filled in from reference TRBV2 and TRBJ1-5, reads EPEVTQTPSHQVTQMGQEVILRCVPISNHLYFYWYRQILGQKVEFLVSFYNNEISEKSEIFDDQFSVERPDGSNFTLKIRSTKLEDSAMYFCASKTENNQPQHFGDGTRLSIL.